A selection of T cell receptor beta chains follows, all from one sample in a study of blood T cell repertoires in COVID-19. Sequencing used immunoSEQ multiplex PCR; TCRdb keeps in-frame clones, though not all of them. The profile shows 100,000 to 150,000 clones, 81% of them singletons. Material for sequencing was peripheral blood. The receptors shown here come from a woman aged 55-75 years with active or convalescent COVID-19. Both conserved end residues are part of each CDR3. Each record gives: CDR3 protein, CDR3 DNA, D gene, clone size, V gene, J gene. The D gene is left open where the match is weak. The size entry is marked missing in some rows and otherwise reads once, few, many or a size class.

CDR3 protein: CASSVVQGAYEQFF
CDR3 DNA: TGTGCCAGCAGCGTAGTGCAGGGGGCGTATGAGCAGTTCTTC
D gene: TRBD1
clone size: -
V gene: TRBV9
J gene: TRBJ2-1

CDR3 protein: CASTLGGIAAETQYF
CDR3 DNA: TGTGCCAGCACCCTTGGGGGGATCGCCGCCGAGACCCAGTACTTC
D gene: -
clone size: -
V gene: TRBV2
J gene: TRBJ2-5

CDR3 protein: CASSQGAPGANVLTF
CDR3 DNA: TGTGCCAGCAGCCAAGGGGCTCCTGGGGCCAACGTCCTGACTTTC
D gene: -
clone size: -
V gene: TRBV3-1/TRBV3-2
J gene: TRBJ2-6

CDR3 protein: CSVRQGPMAPLHF
CDR3 DNA: TGCAGCGTCCGACAGGGGCCGATGGCCCCCCTCCACTTT
D gene: TRBD1
clone size: few
V gene: TRBV29-1
J gene: TRBJ1-6

CDR3 protein: CASSDRAPTGELFF
CDR3 DNA: TGCGCCAGCAGTGACAGGGCTCCCACCGGGGAGCTGTTTTTT
D gene: -
clone size: few
V gene: TRBV10-2
J gene: TRBJ2-2

CDR3 protein: CACRFPSRVRRGVGRENNEQFF
CDR3 DNA: TGTGCCTGCAGGTTTCCATCCAGGGTGCGGCGGGGGGTGGGGCGGGAGAACAATGAGCAGTTCTTC
D gene: TRBD2
clone size: -
V gene: TRBV28
J gene: TRBJ2-1

CDR3 protein: CASSNGQGGHQPQHF
CDR3 DNA: TGTGCCAGTAGTAATGGACAGGGGGGCCATCAGCCCCAGCATTTT
D gene: TRBD1
clone size: -
V gene: TRBV19
J gene: TRBJ1-5

CDR3 protein: CASSLRTSGKQETQYF
CDR3 DNA: TGTGCCAGCAGCCTTCGGACTAGCGGGAAACAAGAGACCCAGTACTTC
D gene: TRBD2
clone size: -
V gene: TRBV3-1/TRBV3-2
J gene: TRBJ2-5

CDR3 protein: CASSLAGPSYEQYF
CDR3 DNA: TGTGCCAGCAGCTTAGCTGGGCCATCCTACGAGCAGTACTTC
D gene: -
clone size: once
V gene: TRBV7-2
J gene: TRBJ2-7

CDR3 protein: CASSEGGTGYVKNIQYF
CDR3 DNA: TGTGCCAGCAGTGAAGGGGGGACAGGGTATGTCAAAAACATTCAGTACTTC
D gene: TRBD1
clone size: once
V gene: TRBV2
J gene: TRBJ2-4

CDR3 protein: CASSEFGGGAETQYF
CDR3 DNA: TGTGCCAGCAGTGAATTTGGCGGGGGGGCAGAGACCCAGTACTTC
D gene: TRBD2
clone size: -
V gene: TRBV6-1
J gene: TRBJ2-5

CDR3 protein: CASTSSWGANEKLFF
CDR3 DNA: TGTGCCAGCACCTCCAGCTGGGGAGCTAATGAAAAACTGTTTTTT
D gene: -
clone size: -
V gene: TRBV11-2
J gene: TRBJ1-4

CDR3 protein: CASSSPRQALNEKLFF
CDR3 DNA: TGTGCCAGCAGTTCCCCAAGACAGGCCCTTAATGAAAAACTGTTTTTT
D gene: -
clone size: -
V gene: TRBV28
J gene: TRBJ1-4

CDR3 protein: CASSVDSDRGQKLFF
CDR3 DNA: TGTGCCAGCAGCGTAGATTCGGACAGGGGGCAAAAACTGTTTTTT
D gene: TRBD1
clone size: once
V gene: TRBV9
J gene: TRBJ1-4

CDR3 protein: CASSSEGYEQYF
CDR3 DNA: TGTGCCAGCAGCTCTGAGGGTTACGAGCAGTACTTC
D gene: -
clone size: few
V gene: TRBV9
J gene: TRBJ2-7

CDR3 protein: CASSDGALGQGAKKAFF
CDR3 DNA: TGTGCCAGCAGTGATGGGGCGTTGGGGCAGGGGGCCAAGAAAGCTTTCTTT
D gene: TRBD1
clone size: -
V gene: TRBV6-1
J gene: TRBJ1-1

CDR3 protein: CASSTGGHSPLHF
CDR3 DNA: TGTGCCAGCAGCACAGGGGGTCATTCACCCCTCCACTTT
D gene: TRBD1
clone size: -
V gene: TRBV12-3/TRBV12-4
J gene: TRBJ1-6

CDR3 protein: CASSLGGGITGELFF
CDR3 DNA: TGCGCCAGCAGCTTGGGAGGGGGCATCACCGGGGAGCTGTTTTTT
D gene: TRBD1
clone size: -
V gene: TRBV5-1
J gene: TRBJ2-2

CDR3 protein: CASSPTTSEQFF
CDR3 DNA: TGTGCCAGCAGTCCGACTACGAGTGAGCAGTTCTTC
D gene: -
clone size: once
V gene: TRBV12-3/TRBV12-4
J gene: TRBJ2-1

CDR3 protein: CASSLTDYGYTF
CDR3 DNA: TGTGCCAGCAGTCTTACAGATTATGGCTACACCTTC
D gene: -
clone size: -
V gene: TRBV28
J gene: TRBJ1-2

CDR3 protein: CASSRTNEQFF
CDR3 DNA: TGTGCCAGCAGTCGCACAAATGAGCAGTTCTTC
D gene: -
clone size: -
V gene: TRBV6-2/TRBV6-3
J gene: TRBJ2-1

CDR3 protein: CASSKSRGGRYEQYF
CDR3 DNA: TGTGCCAGCAGTAAATCTCGCGGGGGGAGGTACGAGCAGTACTTC
D gene: TRBD2
clone size: -
V gene: TRBV28
J gene: TRBJ2-7

CDR3 protein: CASNIQGAQRTEAFF
CDR3 DNA: TGTGCCAGTAATATACAGGGGGCGCAACGGACTGAAGCTTTCTTT
D gene: TRBD1
clone size: few
V gene: TRBV19
J gene: TRBJ1-1

CDR3 protein: CASRTGKQPQHF
CDR3 DNA: TGTGCCAGCAGGACAGGGAAGCAGCCCCAGCATTTT
D gene: TRBD1
clone size: -
V gene: TRBV12-3/TRBV12-4
J gene: TRBJ1-5

CDR3 protein: CASSKTDRTGGIYEQYF
CDR3 DNA: TGTGCCAGCAGCAAAACCGATCGAACAGGGGGAATTTACGAGCAGTACTTC
D gene: -
clone size: -
V gene: TRBV21-1
J gene: TRBJ2-7

CDR3 protein: CASSQESWTENTEAFF
CDR3 DNA: TGCGCCAGCAGCCAGGAGTCCTGGACAGAAAACACTGAAGCTTTCTTT
D gene: -
clone size: -
V gene: TRBV4-3
J gene: TRBJ1-1

CDR3 protein: CASSATSGGAYEQFF
CDR3 DNA: TGTGCCAGCTCAGCGACTAGCGGGGGGGCCTATGAGCAGTTCTTC
D gene: TRBD2
clone size: -
V gene: TRBV18
J gene: TRBJ2-1